Sequencing of this T cell receptor (beta chain) was carried out in a study of blood T cell repertoires in COVID-19. For the study at large: Both acute and convalescent COVID-19 samples were obtained from the United States, Italy and Spain.

Repertoires were generated with immunoSEQ multiplex PCR, while TCRdb's copy carries only in-frame clones and drops some. The sample yields approximately 350,000 clones, 65% to 90% seen once. Germline CDR1 is KGHSH and CDR2 is LQKENI. Unmatched junction bases numbered 7, after V lost 6 bases and J lost 3 bases. The CDR3 length is 14 residues. Followed over time, Seattle patients had been enrolled while infection was active. This receptor was taken from a woman between 55 and 75 years old with COVID-19, enrolled during active disease. The chain combines TRBV18 with TRBJ1-2; 7 bases are shared with TRBD1. Sequenced: peripheral blood. The CDR3 DNA reads as TGTGCCAGCTCGCAAGAGGGGGCGGACTATGGCTACACCTTC. Protein: CASSQEGADYGYTF.